The 28 T cell receptor beta chains below come from one sample, sequenced in a study of blood T cell repertoires in COVID-19 (dated by TCRdb to 2018 to 2021). The library was prepared using the immunoSEQ multiplex PCR assay. TCRdb took over this immuneACCESS table, retaining in-frame rearrangements with V and J assigned. Such tables are incomplete; in checked studies, under half of the missing clones stem from an unresolved V gene, and the remainder is unexplained. The sample contains 200,000 to 250,000 clones, 75% to 85% of them found a single time. The ten largest clones capture under 4.5% of the sample. Sequences were obtained from PBMCs or T cells enriched from blood (not recorded which). All receptors come from a man under 40 with acute COVID-19.

The rearrangement uses TRBV4-1 and TRBJ2-5; 9 bases agree with TRBD2. CDR3 size: 13 residues. The junction had 2 bases not matched to a gene; V was cut back by 4 bases and J by 5 bases. The V gene's germline CDR1 is MGHRA and CDR2 YSYEKL. DNA for the CDR3: TGCGCCAGCAGCCTTACTAGCGGGGAGACCCAGTACTTC. Protein sequence: CASSLTSGETQYF.

The gene calls are TRBV10-2 and TRBJ2-7; D is unclear. CDR1 is WSHSY and CDR2 is SAAADI in the germline V gene. Trimming took 2 bases from V and 4 from J, leaving 6 bases between them. CDR3 length: 12 residues. The chain's CDR3 is CASSEARYEQYF. The DNA for the CDR3 is TGCGCCAGCAGTGAGGCTAGGTACGAGCAGTACTTC.

The chain carries TRBV15 and TRBJ1-4; D gene unclear. In germline, CDR1 is LNHNV, CDR2 YYDKDF (reference sequence). The V end was cut by 5 bases, the J end by 5 bases, with 9 bases between. The CDR3 has 13 residues. The CDR3 sequence: CATSPGGNEKLFF. The CDR3 DNA follows: TGTGCCACCAGCCCCGGAGGAAATGAAAAACTGTTTTTT.

V and J are TRBV30 and TRBJ2-3; possible D gene TRBD1, 6 bases. This CDR3 has 12 residues. V lost 1 base and J lost 5, with 7 bases in between. From germline, CDR1 is GTSNPN and CDR2 SVGIG (reference sequence). In DNA, the CDR3 is TGTGCCTGGAGTGAAGGGGGAGATACGCAGTATTTT. This gives the protein CAWSEGGDTQYF.

This clone was recorded only once. This CDR3 reads CAWSRSLNQPQHF. Written as DNA, the CDR3 is TGTGCCTGGAGTAGAAGCCTCAATCAGCCCCAGCATTTT. The chain uses TRBV30 and TRBJ1-5; D not resolved. Germline CDR1 reads GTSNPN; CDR2 reads SVGIG (reference sequence). Trimming removed 2 bases from V and 3 bases from J, with 8 bases in between. The CDR3 is 13 residues long.

This clone is classed as medium-sized (0.01 to 0.1%). This chain uses TRBV4-1 with TRBJ1-1; tentatively, D is TRBD1 (6 bases). The CDR3 has 14 residues. Germline V gene data show CDR1 as MGHRA and CDR2 as YSYEKL. V was pared by 4 bases and J by 7 bases, with 16 bases between. This chain's CDR3 is CASSRTQEDSEAFF. The DNA for the CDR3 is TGCGCCAGCAGCCGGACGCAGGAGGACAGTGAAGCTTTCTTT.

This clone came up once. This chain uses TRBV28 with TRBJ1-2; 7 bases map to TRBD1. Trimming took 5 bases from V and 6 from J; bases not matched to a gene: 6. CDR1 is MDHEN, CDR2 SYDVKM, per germline. This CDR3 comprises 13 residues. CDR3 protein: CASSNDRVNGYTF. CDR3 nucleotides: TGTGCCAGCAGTAACGACAGGGTGAATGGCTACACCTTC.

The V and J genes are TRBV30 and TRBJ1-5; D not certain. The length of the CDR3 is 13 residues. From germline, CDR1 is GTSNPN and CDR2 SVGIG (reference sequence). Trimming cost V 2 bases and J 3 bases, with 8 bases left between them. CDR3 protein: CAWSLDSNQPQHF. CDR3 bases: TGTGCCTGGAGTCTAGATTCCAATCAGCCCCAGCATTTT.

The V gene is TRBV1, the J gene TRBJ2-1; TRBD2 is the table's D call and was not checked against the DNA. TRBV1 is labeled a pseudogene. The CDR3 covers 18 residues. The DNA of the CDR3 is TGCACCAGCCTGGTCCGCGGGGGGGCCCCAAGCTCCTACAATGAGCAGTTCTTC. Its protein is CTSLVRGGAPSSYNEQFF.

This clone was counted only a few times. The genes are TRBV6-1 and TRBJ1-5; possible D gene TRBD1, 5 bases. V lost 1 base and J lost 4, with 11 bases in between. The CDR3 length is 15 residues. Per germline, CDR1 MNHNS and CDR2 SASEGT. CDR3 residues: CASSEVGGTNQPQHF. The CDR3 DNA is TGTGCCAGCAGTGAAGTCGGGGGTACTAATCAGCCCCAGCATTTT.

The chain joins TRBV30 to TRBJ2-7; maybe TRBD1 (5 bases). The germline V gene encodes CDR1 GTSNPN and CDR2 SVGIG (reference sequence). This CDR3 is built from 12 residues. V lost 0 bases, J lost 4 bases, and 7 bases lay in between. CDR3 residues: CAWSVRGYEQYF. The CDR3 nucleotides read TGTGCCTGGAGTGTAAGGGGATACGAGCAGTACTTC. The complete variable domain, with remaining parts taken from reference TRBV30 and TRBJ2-7, reads SQTIHQWPATLVQPVGSPLSLECTVEGTSNPNLYWYRQAAGRGLQLLFYSVGIGQISSEVPQNLSASRPQDRQFILSSKKLLLSDSGFYLCAWSVRGYEQYFGPGTRLTVT.

This clone was seen more than once but under ten times. This sequence joins TRBV5-6 and TRBJ1-2; a weak D match, TRBD1 (5 bases). V lost 3 bases and J 2 bases, leaving 11 bases between the germline ends. Germline CDR1 SGHDT, CDR2 YYEEEE. The CDR3 sequence is 14 residues long. CDR3 sequence reads: CASSWRRGNYGYTF. The CDR3 bases are TGTGCCAGCAGCTGGAGGCGGGGGAACTATGGCTACACCTTC.

This clone was detected only once. The chain carries TRBV6-6 and TRBJ2-7; tentative D call: TRBD1 (6 bases). Trimming stripped 2 bases from V and 4 bases from J, with 15 bases between. CDR1 and CDR2 from the germline V gene are MNHNY and SVGAGI (reference sequence). The CDR3 consists of 15 residues. CDR3 residues: CASSYLGQGTYEQYF. The CDR3 DNA follows: TGTGCCAGCAGTTACCTCGGGCAGGGGACGTACGAGCAGTACTTC.

This clone was counted only a few times. This chain connects TRBV5-5 to TRBJ2-3, with 9 positions matching TRBD1. V was clipped by 4 bases and J by 2 bases; unmatched bases: 14. CDR3 length equals 18 residues. From germline, CDR1 is SGHKS and CDR2 YYEKEE (reference sequence). The CDR3, as DNA: TGTGCCAGCAGCCCAGTGAACCGGGACAGGGTCCTCACAGATACGCAGTATTTT. Protein product: CASSPVNRDRVLTDTQYF.

The chain has TRBV5-5 and TRBJ1-1, with D perhaps matching TRBD1 (5 bases). Trimming removed 2 bases at V and 4 bases at J, with 9 bases between. CDR1 and CDR2 from the germline V gene are SGHKS and YYEKEE (reference sequence). The length of the CDR3 is 13 residues. This chain's CDR3 is CASSFQGTTEAFF. CDR3 DNA: TGTGCCAGCAGCTTCCAGGGTACCACTGAAGCTTTCTTT.

The CDR3 DNA is TGTGCCGCGGGGGCCCAAGGCTACGAGCAGTACTTC. Amino acids: CAAGAQGYEQYF. The rearrangement links TRBV7-9 to TRBJ2-7; D may be TRBD2 (7 bases). With 11 bases removed from V and 3 bases from J, the gap between germline ends came to 14 bases. The CDR3 totals 12 residues. Germline V gene sequence: CDR1 SEHNR, CDR2 FQNEAQ (reference sequence).

The chain has TRBV11-1 and TRBJ1-6; D remains ambiguous. This CDR3 has 14 residues. The germline gives CDR1 SGHAT, CDR2 FQDESV (reference sequence). V lost 3 bases and J lost 2, with 5 bases in between. The CDR3 is CASSFPAYNSPLHF. Written as DNA, the CDR3 is TGTGCCAGCAGCTTCCCGGCCTATAATTCACCCCTCCACTTT.

In this sample, this clone turned up once. The chain carries TRBV7-9 and TRBJ2-1; perhaps TRBD1 as D (6 bases). Germline CDR1 is SEHNR and CDR2 is FQNEAQ (reference sequence). CDR3 length equals 15 residues. V gave up 1 base and J gave up 5 bases, with 12 bases separating them. The CDR3 bases are TGTGCCAGCAGCTTAGGGTACAGGGCAGACAATGAGCAGTTCTTC. Amino acids: CASSLGYRADNEQFF. Supplemented by reference TRBV7-9 and TRBJ2-1, the full variable domain reads DTGVSQNPRHKITKRGQNVTFRCDPISEHNRLYWYRQTLGQGPEFLTYFQNEAQLEKSRLLSDRFSAERPKGSFSTLEIQRTEQGDSAMYLCASSLGYRADNEQFFGPGTRLTVL.

The chain combines TRBV23-1 with TRBJ1-2, with 9 bases lining up with TRBD1. TRBV23-1 is an open reading frame, and its role is uncertain. V was pared by 8 bases and J by 7 bases, with 11 bases of the junction left unmatched. CDR3 length: 14 amino acids. CDR3 sequence: CASAYRGRKAGYTF. The CDR3 DNA follows: TGCGCCAGCGCCTACAGGGGGCGTAAGGCTGGCTACACCTTC.

The rearrangement links TRBV15 to TRBJ1-2, with 7 bases fitting TRBD1. Unmatched junction bases numbered 12, after V lost 0 bases and J lost 2 bases. CDR1 and CDR2 (germline): LNHNV, YYDKDF (reference sequence). The CDR3 has 18 amino acids. The CDR3 region has the DNA TGTGCCACCAGCAGAGAGCCTCGACAGGGCCCCGCCAACTATGGCTACACCTTC. Its protein is CATSREPRQGPANYGYTF.

J is TRBJ1-1 and V is TRBV27, with D unresolved. Germline values: CDR1 MNHEY, CDR2 SMNVEV (reference sequence). V was pared by 8 bases and J by 6 bases, with 16 bases between. The CDR3 has 13 amino acids. The CDR3 bases are TGTGCCAGCTGGGCAGCGGTCCTGGCTGAAGCTTTCTTT. Its protein is CASWAAVLAEAFF.

This rearrangement joins TRBV19 to TRBJ1-5; possible D gene TRBD1, 5 bases. This CDR3 spans 14 amino acids. Trimming left V 8 bases short and J 0 bases short, with 11 bases between. Germline CDR1 reads LNHDA; CDR2 reads SQIVND (reference sequence). The chain's CDR3 is CASGGTNSNQPQHF. The CDR3 coding sequence is TGTGCCAGTGGGGGGACGAATAGCAATCAGCCCCAGCATTTT.

The chain couples TRBV5-1 to TRBJ1-3; 7 bases agree with TRBD1. CDR1 is SGHRS, CDR2 YFSETQ, per germline. This CDR3 region has 15 residues. Germline trimming cut 4 bases from V and 1 base from J; bases unmatched to any gene: 5. Here the CDR3 reads CASSRGQVSGNTIYF. The CDR3, as DNA: TGCGCCAGCAGCAGAGGACAGGTTTCTGGAAACACCATATATTTT.

The rearrangement joins TRBV12-3 or TRBV12-4 to TRBJ1-5; D is uncertain. CDR3 length: 12 amino acids. Trimming took 6 bases from V and 7 from J, leaving 10 bases between them. The CDR3 coding sequence is TGTGCCAGCAGCCCCAGTTGGCAGCCCCAGCATTTT. This codes for CASSPSWQPQHF.

V is TRBV7-2 and J is TRBJ2-7; 8 bases agree with TRBD2. The CDR3 extends over 14 amino acids. Unmatched junction bases numbered 2, after V lost 2 bases and J lost 2 bases. Germline V gives CDR1 SGHTA, CDR2 FQGNSA. DNA of the CDR3: TGTGCCAGCAGCTTATGGCGGGGGGCCTACGAGCAGTACTTC. This codes for CASSLWRGAYEQYF. The full variable domain, completed using reference TRBV7-2 and TRBJ2-7, is GAGVSQSPSNKVTEKGKDVELRCDPISGHTALYWYRQSLGQGLEFLIYFQGNSAPDKSGLPSDRFSAERTGGSVSTLTIQRTQQEDSAVYLCASSLWRGAYEQYFGPGTRLTVT.

This chain connects TRBV6-5 to TRBJ1-1; D gene unclear. The V end was cut by 6 bases, the J end by 11 bases, with 19 bases between. Germline V gene data show CDR1 as MNHEY and CDR2 as SVGAGI. CDR3 size: 13 residues. The CDR3 sequence: CASSLNLLQRAFF. CDR3 nucleotides: TGTGCCAGCAGCCTAAATTTACTCCAGAGGGCTTTCTTT.

The V call is TRBV6-4, the J call TRBJ1-2, with D possibly matching TRBD1 (5 bases). Looked up from germline, CDR1 is MRHNA and CDR2 is SNTAGT. This CDR3 region has 14 residues. The germline V and J ends were trimmed by 2 bases and 7 bases, with 14 bases remaining between them. CDR3: CASSDEVGGGGYTF. The CDR3 DNA reads TGTGCCAGCAGTGACGAAGTGGGGGGTGGTGGCTACACCTTC.

The V and J genes are TRBV6-5 and TRBJ1-2; 10 positions agree with TRBD1. V trimming: 7 bases; J trimming: 7 bases; junction bases outside the gene matches: 6. Germline V gives CDR1 MNHEY, CDR2 SVGAGI. The CDR3 length is 13 residues. Here the CDR3 reads CASTSGQGLGYTF. The CDR3 DNA is TGTGCCAGCACTTCGGGACAGGGGCTTGGCTACACCTTC.